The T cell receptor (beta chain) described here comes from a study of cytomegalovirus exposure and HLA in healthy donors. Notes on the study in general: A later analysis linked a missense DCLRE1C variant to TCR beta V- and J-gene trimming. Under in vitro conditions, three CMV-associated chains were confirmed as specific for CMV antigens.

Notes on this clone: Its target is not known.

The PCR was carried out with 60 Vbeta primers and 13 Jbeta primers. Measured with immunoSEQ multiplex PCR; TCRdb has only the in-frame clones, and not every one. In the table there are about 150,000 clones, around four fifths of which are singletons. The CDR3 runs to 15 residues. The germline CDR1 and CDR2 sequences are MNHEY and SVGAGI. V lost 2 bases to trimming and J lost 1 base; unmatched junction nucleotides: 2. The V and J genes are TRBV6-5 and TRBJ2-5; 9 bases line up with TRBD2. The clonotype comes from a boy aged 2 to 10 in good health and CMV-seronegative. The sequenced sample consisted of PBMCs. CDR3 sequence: CASSYAGGPQETQYF. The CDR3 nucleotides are TGTGCCAGCAGTTACGCGGGAGGGCCCCAAGAGACCCAGTACTTC.